Sequencing of this T cell receptor (beta chain) was carried out in a study of cytomegalovirus exposure and HLA in healthy donors. Germline values: CDR1 SGHKS, CDR2 YYEKEE (reference sequence). The CDR3 is made up of 18 amino acids. With V trimmed by 1 base and J by 2 bases, 13 bases remained unmatched. Both 60 Vbeta primers and 13 Jbeta primers went into the PCR. The method was immunoSEQ multiplex PCR; TCRdb's version includes in-frame clones alone and lacks a portion of them. This sample carries 120,000 to 150,000 clones, about 84% of them seen once, and the ten largest clones take approximately 5.6%. Study-wide results and limits: Available immune exposure information covered CMV serostatus only. It was in a later analysis that TCR association rates were seen to vary by HLA locus, highest for DRB1 and lowest for HLA-C. Within an earlier analysis, most TCR beta V segments proved productive either about 87% or about 30% of the time.

Comment on this clone: Its antigen is not known.

This sequence originates from a woman aged 40-49 years in good health and CMV-seropositive. Sequencing was done on a sample of PBMCs. The gene calls are TRBV5-5 and TRBJ2-5, with 8 bases identical to TRBD2. Here the CDR3 DNA reads TGTGCCAGCAGCTTGCGTTTAGCGGGTAGCGGGGATCAAGAGACCCAGTACTTC. This codes for CASSLRLAGSGDQETQYF.